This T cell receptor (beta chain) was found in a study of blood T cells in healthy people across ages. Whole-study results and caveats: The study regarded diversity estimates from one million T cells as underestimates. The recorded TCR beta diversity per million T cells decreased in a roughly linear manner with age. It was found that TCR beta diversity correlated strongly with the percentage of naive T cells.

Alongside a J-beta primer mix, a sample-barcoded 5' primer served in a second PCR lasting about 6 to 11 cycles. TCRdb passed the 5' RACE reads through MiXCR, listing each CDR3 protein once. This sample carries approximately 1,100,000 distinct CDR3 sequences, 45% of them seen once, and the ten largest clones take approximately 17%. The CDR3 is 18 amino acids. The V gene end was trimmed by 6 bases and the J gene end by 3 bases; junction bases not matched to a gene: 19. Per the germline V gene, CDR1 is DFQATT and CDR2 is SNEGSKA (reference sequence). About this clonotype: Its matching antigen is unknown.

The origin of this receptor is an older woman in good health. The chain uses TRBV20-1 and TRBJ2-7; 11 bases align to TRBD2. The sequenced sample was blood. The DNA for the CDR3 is TGCAGTGCCCAAGCGGTGGGTAGCGGGAGGGCCGGATTCTACGAGCAGTACTTC. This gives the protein CSAQAVGSGRAGFYEQYF.